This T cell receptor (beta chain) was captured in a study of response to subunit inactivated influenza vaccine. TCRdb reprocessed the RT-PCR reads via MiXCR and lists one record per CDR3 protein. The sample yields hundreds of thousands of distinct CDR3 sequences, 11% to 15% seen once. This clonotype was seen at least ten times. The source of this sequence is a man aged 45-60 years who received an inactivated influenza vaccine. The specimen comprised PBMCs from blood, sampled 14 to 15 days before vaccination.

The CDR3 is CASSHTTSGGTITGELFF. The CDR3 DNA follows: TGTGCCAGCAGCCACACGACTAGCGGGGGGACAATCACCGGGGAGCTGTTTTTT. The chain combines TRBV14 with TRBJ2-2, with 13 bases that match TRBD2. Per the germline V gene, CDR1 is SGHDN and CDR2 is FVKESK. This CDR3 has 18 residues. Trimming took 3 bases from V and 4 from J; bases not matched to a gene: 8. The variable domain in full, with the rest retrieved from reference TRBV14 and TRBJ2-2, is EAGVTQFPSHSVIEKGQTVTLRCDPISGHDNLYWYRRVMGKEIKFLLHFVKESKQDESGMPNNRFLAERTGGTYSTLKVQPAELEDSGVYFCASSHTTSGGTITGELFFGEGSRLTVL.